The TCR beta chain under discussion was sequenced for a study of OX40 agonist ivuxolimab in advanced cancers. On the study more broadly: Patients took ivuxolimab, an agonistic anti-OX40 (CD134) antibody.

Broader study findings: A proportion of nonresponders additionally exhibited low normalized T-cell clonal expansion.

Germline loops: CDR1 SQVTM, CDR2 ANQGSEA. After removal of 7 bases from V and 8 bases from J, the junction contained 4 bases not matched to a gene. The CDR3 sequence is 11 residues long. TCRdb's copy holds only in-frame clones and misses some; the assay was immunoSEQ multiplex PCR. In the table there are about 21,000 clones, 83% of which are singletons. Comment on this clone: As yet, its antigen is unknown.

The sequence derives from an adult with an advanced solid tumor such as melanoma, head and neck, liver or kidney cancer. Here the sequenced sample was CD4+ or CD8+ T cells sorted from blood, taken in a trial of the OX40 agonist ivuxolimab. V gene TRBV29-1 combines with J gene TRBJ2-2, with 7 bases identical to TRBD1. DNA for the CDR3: TGCAGCGCCAGGGGGATTGGGGAGCTGTTTTTT. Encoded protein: CSARGIGELFF.